This is a list of T cell receptor beta chains from one sample in a study of cytomegalovirus exposure and HLA in healthy donors. Measured with immunoSEQ multiplex PCR; TCRdb has only the in-frame clones, and not every one. This table holds 130,000 or so clones. The sequenced material came from PBMCs. The receptor set was obtained from a woman aged 18-29 years in good health and CMV-seronegative. Both conserved end residues are part of each CDR3. Fields, in order: V gene, D gene, J gene, CDR3 DNA, CDR3 protein. The D gene is left open where the match is weak.

TRBV7-3,-,TRBJ2-3,TGTGCCAGCAGCCCCCGGGACACAGATACGCAGTATTTT,CASSPRDTDTQYF
TRBV4-1,TRBD1,TRBJ2-7,TGCGCCAGCAGCCAAGAGGACAGGGGCACCTACGAGCAGTACTTC,CASSQEDRGTYEQYF
TRBV18,-,TRBJ1-1,TGTGCCAGCTCACCCCCGACCAGGGATGAAGCTTTCTTT,CASSPPTRDEAFF
TRBV7-9,TRBD1,TRBJ2-5,TGTGCCAGCAGCTTAGGACAGGGGGTAGAGACCCAGTACTTC,CASSLGQGVETQYF
TRBV5-1,-,TRBJ2-1,TGCGCCAGCAGTGTGAGCGGACCCTCCTACAATGAGCAGTTCTTC,CASSVSGPSYNEQFF
TRBV19,-,TRBJ1-4,TGTGCCAGTAGTGTACAGGTGGATAATGAAAAACTGTTTTTT,CASSVQVDNEKLFF
TRBV19,-,TRBJ2-7,TGTGCCAGTAGGAACACCGACGAGCAGTACTTC,CASRNTDEQYF
TRBV5-5,-,TRBJ1-5,TGTGCCAGCAGCCTCACAGGGCATAGCAATCAGCCCCAGCATTTT,CASSLTGHSNQPQHF
TRBV7-3,-,TRBJ1-1,TGTGCCAGCAGCCCGGGACAGAACACTGAAGCTTTCTTT,CASSPGQNTEAFF
TRBV29-1,TRBD2,TRBJ2-1,TGCAGCTCCTCTCGGGGTCCAGCGGGAGGGCGAAATGAGCAGTTCTTC,CSSSRGPAGGRNEQFF
TRBV15,-,TRBJ1-4,TGTGCCACCAAGGTGTCGGGCGGGACCAACAATGAAAAACTGTTTTTT,CATKVSGGTNNEKLFF
TRBV5-6,-,TRBJ2-1,TGTGCCAGCAGCTTCGCTAGCCGAGAGCAGTTCTTC,CASSFASREQFF
TRBV11-2,TRBD2,TRBJ2-2,TGTGCCAGCAGCAGCCGGACTAGTTTAGCCGGGGAGCTGTTTTTT,CASSSRTSLAGELFF
TRBV12-5,TRBD2,TRBJ2-3,TGTGCTAGTGGACCCCTAGTGACTAGCGAAGGGACTAGTACGCAGTATTTT,CASGPLVTSEGTSTQYF
TRBV6-6,TRBD1,TRBJ1-2,TGTGCCAGCAGTTACTCCCCACAGGGGATAACCTATGGCTACACCTTC,CASSYSPQGITYGYTF
TRBV7-9,-,TRBJ2-3,TGTGCCAGCAGCTTTAGTCGTGGTATCCCTTACACAGATACGCAGTATTTT,CASSFSRGIPYTDTQYF
TRBV7-6,-,TRBJ2-3,TGTGCCAGCAGCTTAGGCACAGGGTTTAGCACAGATACGCAGTATTTT,CASSLGTGFSTDTQYF
TRBV4-3,-,TRBJ1-2,TGCGCCAGCAGCCAAGATCCGGGATCTAACTATGGCTACACCTTC,CASSQDPGSNYGYTF
TRBV19,TRBD1,TRBJ2-6,TGTGCCAGTAGTCCCGGGGGACAGGGAGTTCCTGGGGCCAACGTCCTGACTTTC,CASSPGGQGVPGANVLTF
TRBV7-6,TRBD2,TRBJ2-3,TGTGCCAGCAGCAGCGGGAGGGGTTCAGATACGCAGTATTTT,CASSSGRGSDTQYF
TRBV4-1,-,TRBJ1-5,TGCGCCAGCAGCCAAGATGAAGGGAGACAGCCCCAGCATTTT,CASSQDEGRQPQHF
TRBV6-1,TRBD1,TRBJ2-6,TGTGCCAGCAGGGGACAGTCTGGGGCCAACGTCCTGACTTTC,CASRGQSGANVLTF
TRBV14,-,TRBJ1-6,TGTGCCAGCAGCCCAGCCGGGGGATCACCCCTCCACTTT,CASSPAGGSPLHF